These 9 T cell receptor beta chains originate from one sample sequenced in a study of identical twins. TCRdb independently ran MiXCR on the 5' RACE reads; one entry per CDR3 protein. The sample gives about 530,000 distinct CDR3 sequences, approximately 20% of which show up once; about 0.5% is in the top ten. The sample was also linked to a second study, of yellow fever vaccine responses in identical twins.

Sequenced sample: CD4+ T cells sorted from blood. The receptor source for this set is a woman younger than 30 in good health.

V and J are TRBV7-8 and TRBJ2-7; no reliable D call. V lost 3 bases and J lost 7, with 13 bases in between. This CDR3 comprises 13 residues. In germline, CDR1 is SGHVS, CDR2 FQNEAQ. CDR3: CASSFGPRREQYF. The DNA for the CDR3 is TGTGCCAGCAGCTTCGGACCTCGACGAGAGCAGTACTTC.

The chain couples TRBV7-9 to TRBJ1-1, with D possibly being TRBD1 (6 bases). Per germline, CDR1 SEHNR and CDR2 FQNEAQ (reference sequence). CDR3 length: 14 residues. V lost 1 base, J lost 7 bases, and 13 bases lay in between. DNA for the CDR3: TGTGCCAGCAGCTTAGGTCAGGGGCGTTTTGAAGCTTTCTTT. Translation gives CASSLGQGRFEAFF.

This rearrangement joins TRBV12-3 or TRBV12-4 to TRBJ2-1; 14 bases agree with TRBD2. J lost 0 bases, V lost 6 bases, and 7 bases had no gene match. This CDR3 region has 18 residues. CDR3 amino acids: CASRDWTSGRFSYNEQFF. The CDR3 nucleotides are TGTGCCAGCAGGGATTGGACTAGCGGGAGGTTCTCCTACAATGAGCAGTTCTTC.

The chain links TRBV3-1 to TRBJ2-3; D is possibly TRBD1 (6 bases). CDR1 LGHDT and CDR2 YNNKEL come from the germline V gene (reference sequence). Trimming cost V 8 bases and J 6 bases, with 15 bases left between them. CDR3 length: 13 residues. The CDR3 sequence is CASGQTPGDTQYF. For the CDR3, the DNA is TGTGCCAGCGGACAGACCCCGGGGGATACGCAGTATTTT.

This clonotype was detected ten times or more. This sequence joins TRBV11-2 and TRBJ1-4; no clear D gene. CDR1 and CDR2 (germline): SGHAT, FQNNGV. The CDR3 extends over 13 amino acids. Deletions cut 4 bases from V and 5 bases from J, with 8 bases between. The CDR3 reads CASSSIRNEKLFF. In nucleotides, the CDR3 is TGTGCCAGCAGCTCCATCCGAAATGAAAAACTGTTTTTT.

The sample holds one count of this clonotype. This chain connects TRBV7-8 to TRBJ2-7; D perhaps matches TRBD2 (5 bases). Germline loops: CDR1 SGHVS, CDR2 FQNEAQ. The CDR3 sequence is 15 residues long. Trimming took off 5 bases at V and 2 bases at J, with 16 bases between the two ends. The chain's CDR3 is CASSPGRVGPYEQYF. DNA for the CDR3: TGTGCCAGCAGCCCGGGGAGAGTAGGCCCCTACGAGCAGTACTTC.

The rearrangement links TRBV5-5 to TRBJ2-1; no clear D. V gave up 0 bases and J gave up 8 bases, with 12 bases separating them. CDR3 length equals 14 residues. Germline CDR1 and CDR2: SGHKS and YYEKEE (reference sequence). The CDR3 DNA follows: TGTGCCAGCAGCTTGGCCGCTGTGGCTGATGAGCAGTTCTTC. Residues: CASSLAAVADEQFF.

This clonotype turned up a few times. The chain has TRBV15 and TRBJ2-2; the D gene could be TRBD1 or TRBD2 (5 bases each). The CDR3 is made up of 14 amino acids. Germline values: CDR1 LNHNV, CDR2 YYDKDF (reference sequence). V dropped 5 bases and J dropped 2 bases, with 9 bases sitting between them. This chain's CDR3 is CATSRDGNTGELFF. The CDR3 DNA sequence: TGTGCCACCAGCCGGGACGGTAACACCGGGGAGCTGTTTTTT.

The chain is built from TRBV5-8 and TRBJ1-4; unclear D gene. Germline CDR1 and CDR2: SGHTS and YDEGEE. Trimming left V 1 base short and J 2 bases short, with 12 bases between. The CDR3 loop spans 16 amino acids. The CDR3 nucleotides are TGTGCCAGCAGCTTGCCAGACCGGTATACTAATGAAAAACTGTTTTTT. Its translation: CASSLPDRYTNEKLFF.